This T cell receptor beta chain was recovered during a study of OX40 agonist ivuxolimab in advanced cancers. On the study more broadly: Of mixed ages from about 23 to 79 and averaging approximately 60 years, the group was approximately 80% male.

Individuals having autoimmune disease history or systemic immunosuppression were not enrolled. Peripheral blood came from all dose cohorts at three timepoints. Some clones are missing from TCRdb's copy, which holds only in-frame ones; the method was immunoSEQ multiplex PCR. The top ten clones hold 0.8% to 1% of a sample with approximately 70,000 clones, 75% to 90% of them seen once. The germline V and J ends were trimmed by 7 bases and 0 bases, with 16 bases remaining between them. The germline gives CDR1 SNHLY, CDR2 FYNNEI. CDR3 size: 16 residues. The starting material was CD4+ or CD8+ T cells sorted from blood, obtained in a trial of the OX40 agonist ivuxolimab. The chain uses TRBV2 and TRBJ2-4, with D possibly matching TRBD2 (7 bases). The clonotype was recovered from an adult with an advanced solid tumor such as melanoma, head and neck, liver or kidney cancer. In DNA, the CDR3 is TGTGCCAGCAAGGAGGCGGGGGCCTTAGCCAAAAACATTCAGTACTTC. It yields the protein CASKEAGALAKNIQYF.